These T cell receptor beta chains were read from a single sample in a study of blood T cell repertoires in COVID-19. Profiled with immunoSEQ multiplex PCR; TCRdb holds only in-frame clones, not every one. The sample includes 180,000 or so clones, roughly 83% of them seen just once. The specimen sequenced was PBMCs or T cells enriched from blood (not recorded which). The source of these receptors is a woman aged 55-75 years who had recovered from COVID-19. Both conserved end residues are part of each CDR3. The order of the fields is V gene, J gene, CDR3 protein.

V gene: TRBV5-1; J gene: TRBJ1-6; CDR3 protein: CASTTRQGPNSPLHF
V gene: TRBV28; J gene: TRBJ2-1; CDR3 protein: CASSLWAGAGSYNEQFF
V gene: TRBV5-1; J gene: TRBJ2-1; CDR3 protein: CASSLAQGSYNEQFF
V gene: TRBV27; J gene: TRBJ1-1; CDR3 protein: CASSTWTEGRTEAFF
V gene: TRBV7-2; J gene: TRBJ2-3; CDR3 protein: CASSLFQRGGQDTQYF
V gene: TRBV5-1; J gene: TRBJ2-2; CDR3 protein: CASSSGSPPGELFF
V gene: TRBV7-9; J gene: TRBJ1-1; CDR3 protein: CASSSEAGTEAFF
V gene: TRBV5-1; J gene: TRBJ2-3; CDR3 protein: CASAAGGGFTDTQYF
V gene: TRBV27; J gene: TRBJ2-6; CDR3 protein: CASAQVGATWANVLTF
V gene: TRBV5-8; J gene: TRBJ1-4; CDR3 protein: CASSLGDSRQKNEKLFF
V gene: TRBV18; J gene: TRBJ1-1; CDR3 protein: CASSPLVGGRDTEAFF
V gene: TRBV19; J gene: TRBJ1-5; CDR3 protein: CASSMTGGWSNQPQHF
V gene: TRBV10-2; J gene: TRBJ2-5; CDR3 protein: CASGSSGGETQYF
V gene: TRBV6-5; J gene: TRBJ1-1; CDR3 protein: CASTASLNTEAFF
V gene: TRBV5-6; J gene: TRBJ2-3; CDR3 protein: CASSLSTDTQYF
V gene: TRBV25-1; J gene: TRBJ2-7; CDR3 protein: CASKNPGLPFEQYF
V gene: TRBV9; J gene: TRBJ2-3; CDR3 protein: CASSGGTSVGRDTQYF
V gene: TRBV5-1; J gene: TRBJ2-1; CDR3 protein: CASSSPEGAPYNEQFF
V gene: TRBV6-5; J gene: TRBJ1-6; CDR3 protein: CASSYLQGSSPLHF
V gene: TRBV27; J gene: TRBJ2-3; CDR3 protein: CASSFILTDTQYF
V gene: TRBV11-2; J gene: TRBJ1-1; CDR3 protein: CASSLYRDRSTEAFF
V gene: TRBV2; J gene: TRBJ1-5; CDR3 protein: CASSGLGARSPQHF
V gene: TRBV30; J gene: TRBJ1-2; CDR3 protein: CAWSVASGTYYGYTF
V gene: TRBV6-5; J gene: TRBJ2-7; CDR3 protein: CASSYRDSSYEQYF
V gene: TRBV19; J gene: TRBJ1-4; CDR3 protein: CASSIGGQGIANEKLFF
V gene: TRBV6-1; J gene: TRBJ2-3; CDR3 protein: CASSGDMSTTTRTGEYF
V gene: TRBV6-2/TRBV6-3; J gene: TRBJ1-5; CDR3 protein: CASSSDRAQPQHF
V gene: TRBV27; J gene: TRBJ1-3; CDR3 protein: CASSLRRGGNTIYF
V gene: TRBV18; J gene: TRBJ1-1; CDR3 protein: CASSHRTGANTEAFF
V gene: TRBV2; J gene: TRBJ1-5; CDR3 protein: CASSGQGNNQPQHF
V gene: TRBV2; J gene: TRBJ2-1; CDR3 protein: CASSAWTSGGREQFF
V gene: TRBV19; J gene: TRBJ1-6; CDR3 protein: CASREGSYNSPLHF
V gene: TRBV4-2; J gene: TRBJ1-4; CDR3 protein: CASSQDRGTGASDREKLFF